Listed below are T cell receptor beta chains from one sample, sequenced in a study of tumor-infiltrating lymphocytes in primary liver carcinoma. One entry per CDR3 protein results from TCRdb running MiXCR on the multiplex PCR reads. The data hold around 170,000 distinct CDR3 sequences, with over 45% observed a single time. Sequences were obtained from peripheral blood. These receptors were obtained from a man in his forties or fifties with primary liver carcinoma and hepatitis B virus infection. The CDR3 runs from the conserved cysteine through the conserved F or W. Each record gives: V gene, J gene, clone size, D gene, CDR3 DNA, CDR3 protein. A D gene is named only where the DNA matches it firmly. Clone size, where shown, is once, few, many, or a class for clones that have expanded.

V gene: TRBV12-3/TRBV12-4; J gene: TRBJ2-1; clone size: few; D gene: TRBD2; CDR3 DNA: TGTGCCAGCAGTCCTAGTGCCGCGAGACTAGCGCAATACAATGAGCAGTTCTTC; CDR3 protein: CASSPSAARLAQYNEQFF
V gene: TRBV6-1; J gene: TRBJ2-7; clone size: few; D gene: -; CDR3 DNA: TGTGCCAGCATCCACAGGGGGACTACCTACGAGCAGTACTTC; CDR3 protein: CASIHRGTTYEQYF
V gene: TRBV14; J gene: TRBJ2-1; clone size: -; D gene: -; CDR3 DNA: TGTGCCAGCAGCCCCATACAGATCACTCGCGATGAGCAGTTCTTC; CDR3 protein: CASSPIQITRDEQFF
V gene: TRBV11-1; J gene: TRBJ2-1; clone size: -; D gene: -; CDR3 DNA: TGTGCCAGCAGGGGTGAGGTGGGGACGCCCTACAATGAGCAGTTCTTC; CDR3 protein: CASRGEVGTPYNEQFF
V gene: TRBV13; J gene: TRBJ2-7; clone size: few; D gene: TRBD2; CDR3 DNA: TGTGCCAGCAGCTTAGGCGGCCGGGCTAGCGGAACCTACGAGCAGTACTTC; CDR3 protein: CASSLGGRASGTYEQYF
V gene: TRBV29-1; J gene: TRBJ2-1; clone size: -; D gene: -; CDR3 DNA: TGTAGCCTTCTCGACGGATCGGGTGAGCAGTTCTTC; CDR3 protein: CSLLDGSGEQFF
V gene: TRBV7-9; J gene: TRBJ2-1; clone size: -; D gene: -; CDR3 DNA: TGTGCCAGCAGCTACCGGGACGACGAGCAGTTCTTC; CDR3 protein: CASSYRDDEQFF
V gene: TRBV7-9; J gene: TRBJ1-1; clone size: -; D gene: -; CDR3 DNA: TGTGCCAGCAGCTTAGAGGCTGCTGGCACTGAAGCTTTCTTT; CDR3 protein: CASSLEAAGTEAFF
V gene: TRBV11-2; J gene: TRBJ2-1; clone size: once; D gene: TRBD2; CDR3 DNA: TGTGCCAGCAGCCCTTTTTTGGCTAGCGGAGCTTACAATGAGCGGTTCTTC; CDR3 protein: CASSPFLASGAYNERFF
V gene: TRBV11-1; J gene: TRBJ2-7; clone size: many; D gene: TRBD2; CDR3 DNA: TGTGCCAGCAGCTTCAACGGGAGGGGATCCGAGCAGTACTTC; CDR3 protein: CASSFNGRGSEQYF
V gene: TRBV12-3/TRBV12-4; J gene: TRBJ2-1; clone size: -; D gene: -; CDR3 DNA: TGTGCCACCCAAGGCGGCCTCTCCTACAATGGGCAGTTCTTC; CDR3 protein: CATQGGLSYNGQFF
V gene: TRBV6-1; J gene: TRBJ2-7; clone size: few; D gene: TRBD1; CDR3 DNA: TGTGCCAGCATGCTCAACAGGGGGTACGAGCAGTACTTC; CDR3 protein: CASMLNRGYEQYF
V gene: TRBV11-2; J gene: TRBJ1-5; clone size: once; D gene: -; CDR3 DNA: TGTGCCAGCAGCTCCACGGGGAATCAGCTCCAGCATTTC; CDR3 protein: CASSSTGNQLQHF
V gene: TRBV4-2; J gene: TRBJ2-6; clone size: -; D gene: -; CDR3 DNA: TGTGCCAGCAGTCAGGACCCCGGCTCTGGGCCCAACGTCCTGACTTTC; CDR3 protein: CASSQDPGSGPNVLTF
V gene: TRBV10-2; J gene: TRBJ1-2; clone size: -; D gene: TRBD1; CDR3 DNA: TGCGCCACTTCCACAGGGGGCGACTATGGCTACACCTTC; CDR3 protein: CATSTGGDYGYTF
V gene: TRBV10-1; J gene: TRBJ2-1; clone size: -; D gene: -; CDR3 DNA: TGCGCCAGCAGTGAGTTAGGGGGTGGTGAGCAGTTCTTC; CDR3 protein: CASSELGGGEQFF
V gene: TRBV29-1; J gene: TRBJ2-2; clone size: -; D gene: -; CDR3 DNA: TGCAGCGTTGGCCCCTCGGCGACTTTCCTTCCGACCGGGGAGCTGTTTTTT; CDR3 protein: CSVGPSATFLPTGELFF
V gene: TRBV5-4; J gene: TRBJ2-3; clone size: -; D gene: -; CDR3 DNA: TGTGCCAGCAGCTTAGAAGGGCAGCTAAGCACAGATACGCAGTATTTT; CDR3 protein: CASSLEGQLSTDTQYF
V gene: TRBV7-9; J gene: TRBJ1-1; clone size: -; D gene: -; CDR3 DNA: TGTGCCAGCAGCTTTTGGGTTGGGGGCGATACTGAAGCTTTCTTT; CDR3 protein: CASSFWVGGDTEAFF
V gene: TRBV4-2; J gene: TRBJ2-3; clone size: few; D gene: -; CDR3 DNA: TGTGCCAGCAGCCAGGAGAGAGGGGATACGCAGTATTTT; CDR3 protein: CASSQERGDTQYF
V gene: TRBV11-2; J gene: TRBJ2-5; clone size: many; D gene: TRBD2; CDR3 DNA: TGTGCCAGCAGCGATGGGACTAGCGGGAGCCAAGAGACCCAGTACTTC; CDR3 protein: CASSDGTSGSQETQYF
V gene: TRBV12-3/TRBV12-4; J gene: TRBJ2-7; clone size: few; D gene: -; CDR3 DNA: TGTGCCAGCAGTTTCCCGGGTGGGGAGCAGTACTTC; CDR3 protein: CASSFPGGEQYF
V gene: TRBV6-6; J gene: TRBJ2-7; clone size: many; D gene: -; CDR3 DNA: TGTGCCAGCAGTTCCCGCACGGACGGGAGCTCCTACGAGCAGTACTTC; CDR3 protein: CASSSRTDGSSYEQYF
V gene: TRBV6-6; J gene: TRBJ1-2; clone size: -; D gene: -; CDR3 DNA: TGTGTCAGCGGTTACTCGGGAGGGAACTATGGCTACACCTTC; CDR3 protein: CVSGYSGGNYGYTF
V gene: TRBV5-1; J gene: TRBJ1-1; clone size: -; D gene: TRBD1; CDR3 DNA: TGCGCCAGCAACTTGGCCCGGACAGGGGGAGTAGGCACTGAAGCTTTCTTT; CDR3 protein: CASNLARTGGVGTEAFF
V gene: TRBV6-1; J gene: TRBJ1-5; clone size: once; D gene: -; CDR3 DNA: TGTGCCAGCGGTGGGGATGGTAGCAATCAGCCCCAGCATTTT; CDR3 protein: CASGGDGSNQPQHF
V gene: TRBV29-1; J gene: TRBJ2-3; clone size: few; D gene: -; CDR3 DNA: TGCAGCGTGGATGACAGGTTCGACACAGATACGCAGTATTTT; CDR3 protein: CSVDDRFDTDTQYF
V gene: TRBV5-1; J gene: TRBJ1-1; clone size: -; D gene: TRBD1; CDR3 DNA: TGCGCCAGCAGGGATGGGACAGTGAACACTGAAGCTTTCTTT; CDR3 protein: CASRDGTVNTEAFF
V gene: TRBV7-9; J gene: TRBJ2-3; clone size: -; D gene: -; CDR3 DNA: TGTGCCAGCAGCTTAAGACAGCTCACAGATACGCAGTATTTT; CDR3 protein: CASSLRQLTDTQYF
V gene: TRBV4-1; J gene: TRBJ2-7; clone size: -; D gene: -; CDR3 DNA: TGCGCCAGCAGCCAAGAAAGCATCTCCCCCTCTTGGGAGCAGTACTTC; CDR3 protein: CASSQESISPSWEQYF
V gene: TRBV4-1; J gene: TRBJ2-3; clone size: few; D gene: TRBD1; CDR3 DNA: TGCGCCAGCAGCCCAACAGGGGACACAGATACGCAGTATTTT; CDR3 protein: CASSPTGDTDTQYF
V gene: TRBV6-6; J gene: TRBJ2-5; clone size: -; D gene: -; CDR3 DNA: TGTGCCAGCCGGAAGGAGGGGAACCAAGAGACCCAGTACTTC; CDR3 protein: CASRKEGNQETQYF
V gene: TRBV6-6; J gene: TRBJ2-3; clone size: -; D gene: -; CDR3 DNA: TGTGCCAGCAGTTACTCTCAGGGACGGCCGGGGGATACGCAGTATTTT; CDR3 protein: CASSYSQGRPGDTQYF
V gene: TRBV4-1; J gene: TRBJ2-7; clone size: few; D gene: -; CDR3 DNA: TGCGCCAGCAGCCAAGGGGGGGCTGAAGGCTCCTACGAGCAGTACTTC; CDR3 protein: CASSQGGAEGSYEQYF
V gene: TRBV6-5; J gene: TRBJ1-2; clone size: once; D gene: -; CDR3 DNA: TGTGCCAGCAGTTACTCGAGCAGGGGTAACTATGGCTACACATTC; CDR3 protein: CASSYSSRGNYGYTF
V gene: TRBV11-2; J gene: TRBJ2-2; clone size: many; D gene: -; CDR3 DNA: TGTGCCAGCAGCTCCATAGGACGGTACAAGGAGCTGTTTTTT; CDR3 protein: CASSSIGRYKELFF
V gene: TRBV6-5; J gene: TRBJ2-3; clone size: -; D gene: TRBD2; CDR3 DNA: TGTGCCAGCAGTTACAGAGGACTAGCGGGCACAGGTACGCAGTATTTT; CDR3 protein: CASSYRGLAGTGTQYF
V gene: TRBV11-2; J gene: TRBJ2-1; clone size: -; D gene: -; CDR3 DNA: TGTGCCAGCATCTTAAGTGGGAGCTCCAATGAGCAGTTCTTC; CDR3 protein: CASILSGSSNEQFF
V gene: TRBV29-1; J gene: TRBJ2-1; clone size: -; D gene: TRBD2; CDR3 DNA: TGCAGCGTTTGGACTAGCGGAAACTACAATGAGCAGTTCTTC; CDR3 protein: CSVWTSGNYNEQFF
V gene: TRBV7-2; J gene: TRBJ1-1; clone size: -; D gene: TRBD1; CDR3 DNA: TGTGCCAGCAGCTTAGGGACAGGGGACACTGAAGCTTTCTTT; CDR3 protein: CASSLGTGDTEAFF
V gene: TRBV5-5; J gene: TRBJ2-1; clone size: -; D gene: TRBD1; CDR3 DNA: TGTGCCAGCAGCTCAACAGGGGCCTCCTACAATGAGCAGTTCTTC; CDR3 protein: CASSSTGASYNEQFF
V gene: TRBV5-5; J gene: TRBJ2-5; clone size: -; D gene: TRBD2; CDR3 DNA: TGTGCCAGCAGCTTTGGACTAGCGGGAGGGCTCAGCGAGACCCAGTACTTC; CDR3 protein: CASSFGLAGGLSETQYF
V gene: TRBV5-4; J gene: TRBJ2-7; clone size: -; D gene: -; CDR3 DNA: TGTGCCAGCAGCTCGCCCGGACGCTACGAGCAGTACTTC; CDR3 protein: CASSSPGRYEQYF
V gene: TRBV6-1; J gene: TRBJ2-4; clone size: -; D gene: -; CDR3 DNA: TGTGCCAGCACCCCCTTCGTAGAAGGCTCCCCGCGGGTTCAGTACTTC; CDR3 protein: CASTPFVEGSPRVQYF
V gene: TRBV4-1; J gene: TRBJ1-1; clone size: many; D gene: -; CDR3 DNA: TGCGCCAGCACCCTAAGTGGTATGAACACTGAAGCTTTCTTT; CDR3 protein: CASTLSGMNTEAFF
V gene: TRBV28; J gene: TRBJ2-1; clone size: once; D gene: -; CDR3 DNA: TGTGCCAGCAGTTCCCCCGGGAGATGGGACAATGAGCAGTTCTTC; CDR3 protein: CASSSPGRWDNEQFF
V gene: TRBV28; J gene: TRBJ1-2; clone size: -; D gene: -; CDR3 DNA: TGTGCCAGAGGAGGAGGGAACTATGGCTACACCTTC; CDR3 protein: CARGGGNYGYTF
V gene: TRBV12-3/TRBV12-4; J gene: TRBJ2-7; clone size: few; D gene: -; CDR3 DNA: TGTGCCAGCAGTTTTACCCTTTCCTACGAGCAGTACTTC; CDR3 protein: CASSFTLSYEQYF
V gene: TRBV4-2; J gene: TRBJ2-3; clone size: -; D gene: -; CDR3 DNA: TGTGCCAGCAGCCAATGGCGGAATCCCACAGATACGCAGTATTTT; CDR3 protein: CASSQWRNPTDTQYF
V gene: TRBV6-5; J gene: TRBJ2-2; clone size: many; D gene: -; CDR3 DNA: TGTGCCAGCAGTTATGACAGATTGAACACCGGGGAGCTGTTTTTT; CDR3 protein: CASSYDRLNTGELFF
V gene: TRBV9; J gene: TRBJ2-2; clone size: once; D gene: TRBD1; CDR3 DNA: TGTGCCAGCAGCGTAGCTGGGGGACAGGCCGATAACACCGGGGAGCTGTTTTTT; CDR3 protein: CASSVAGGQADNTGELFF
V gene: TRBV29-1; J gene: TRBJ1-2; clone size: -; D gene: TRBD1; CDR3 DNA: TGCAGCCTTGTGCCCAGGGGGGACTATGGCTACACCTTC; CDR3 protein: CSLVPRGDYGYTF
V gene: TRBV6-6; J gene: TRBJ2-1; clone size: -; D gene: -; CDR3 DNA: TGTGCCAGCAGGGTATCAGGGGCAGACAATGAGCAGTTCTTC; CDR3 protein: CASRVSGADNEQFF
V gene: TRBV29-1; J gene: TRBJ2-1; clone size: few; D gene: TRBD2; CDR3 DNA: TGCAGCGTGGGGGGGACTAGCGGAGGTAATGAGCAGTTCTTC; CDR3 protein: CSVGGTSGGNEQFF
V gene: TRBV5-4; J gene: TRBJ2-1; clone size: few; D gene: TRBD2; CDR3 DNA: TGTGCCAGCAGCTTGGGGACTAGCGCCTTGATCTTC; CDR3 protein: CASSLGTSALIF